These 22 T cell receptor beta chains originate from one sample sequenced in a study of blood T cell repertoires in COVID-19. The table came from immunoSEQ multiplex PCR; TCRdb's copy has only in-frame clones and leaves some out. The sample lists 60,000 to 70,000 clones, about 85% seen once, with roughly 2.9% in the top ten. Sequencing was carried out using peripheral blood. Source of these receptors: a man at least 80 years old with acute or convalescent COVID-19.

CDR3 sequence (DNA): TGTGCCAGCAGTGCCGGGACAGGTTTCGTACAAGAGACCCAGTACTTC. Amino acid sequence: CASSAGTGFVQETQYF. The V call is TRBV25-1, the J call TRBJ2-5; 8 nucleotides line up with TRBD1. V lost 4 bases to trimming and J lost 2 bases; unmatched junction nucleotides: 9. The CDR3 contains 16 residues. Germline loops: CDR1 MGHDK, CDR2 SYGVNS.

The V gene is TRBV7-2, the J gene TRBJ2-7, with D possibly TRBD1 on 6 matching bases. V was clipped by 3 bases and J by 7 bases, with 19 bases between them. Germline V CDR1 and CDR2: SGHTA, FQGNSA. The CDR3 contains 15 residues. CDR3 region: CASSFRPRQDREQYF. In DNA, the CDR3 is TGTGCCAGCAGCTTTCGTCCGAGACAGGATCGGGAGCAGTACTTC.

The rearrangement links TRBV7-2 to TRBJ1-2, with a weak D call TRBD1 (6 bases). Germline CDR1 and CDR2: SGHTA and FQGNSA. V lost 3 bases and J 8 bases, leaving 10 bases between the germline ends. The CDR3 extends over 12 amino acids. Here the CDR3 DNA reads TGTGCCAGCAGCTTTAACAGGGCGGGCTACACCTTC. It encodes CASSFNRAGYTF.

The chain recombines TRBV2 with TRBJ2-1, with TRBD2 identical over 8 bases. The germline gives CDR1 SNHLY, CDR2 FYNNEI. This CDR3 has 15 amino acids. J gave up 4 bases and V 7 bases, and 9 bases lay outside the gene matches. Here the CDR3 DNA reads TGTGCCAGCAAGACGGGAGGGAGGGGTTACAATGAGCAGTTCTTC. Protein sequence: CASKTGGRGYNEQFF. Drawing the rest from reference TRBV2 and TRBJ2-1, the complete variable domain is EPEVTQTPSHQVTQMGQEVILRCVPISNHLYFYWYRQILGQKVEFLVSFYNNEISEKSEIFDDQFSVERPDGSNFTLKIRSTKLEDSAMYFCASKTGGRGYNEQFFGPGTRLTVL.

The chain combines TRBV5-4 with TRBJ1-4; 7 positions agree with TRBD1. The CDR3 covers 15 residues. V shed 4 bases and J 2 bases; nucleotides not matched to a gene: 5. The V gene's germline CDR1 is SGHNT and CDR2 YYREEE (reference sequence). The CDR3 spells CASSPPDRTNEKLFF. CDR3 bases: TGTGCCAGCAGCCCACCGGACAGGACTAATGAAAAACTGTTTTTT.

The chain has TRBV5-1 and TRBJ2-3; 9 bases match TRBD1. The CDR3 sequence is 15 residues long. Trimming at V came to 2 bases and at J to 3 bases, leaving 4 bases not matched to a gene. The germline gives CDR1 SGHRS, CDR2 YFSETQ. The CDR3 nucleotides are TGCGCCAGCAGCTTCCGGGACAGGGAGACAGATACGCAGTATTTT. It specifies CASSFRDRETDTQYF.

V gene TRBV29-1 combines with J gene TRBJ2-1, with 7 bases aligning to TRBD1. The CDR3 runs 13 residues. Germline assignment: CDR1 SQVTM and CDR2 ANQGSEA. Trimming at V came to 5 bases and at J to 5 bases, leaving 6 bases not matched to a gene. This CDR3 reads CSVTRDSHNEQFF. CDR3 bases: TGCAGCGTTACTAGGGACAGCCACAATGAGCAGTTCTTC.

The chain is built from TRBV10-2 and TRBJ2-7; D is undetermined. CDR1 WSHSY and CDR2 SAAADI come from the germline V gene. Trimming removed 2 bases at V and 3 bases at J, with 8 bases between. The CDR3 contains 13 residues. CDR3 nucleotide sequence: TGCGCCAGCAGTGAGAACAGCTACTACGAGCAGTACTTC. Translation gives CASSENSYYEQYF.

The chain recombines TRBV5-1 with TRBJ2-2; possibly TRBD1 for D (5 bases). Per the germline V gene, CDR1 is SGHRS and CDR2 is YFSETQ. CDR3 length equals 14 residues. The ends were cut back, 4 bases at V and 4 bases at J, with 11 bases in the middle. In DNA form, the CDR3 reads TGCGCCAGCAGCCGGACACCTTTCACCGGGGAGCTGTTTTTT. It is translated as CASSRTPFTGELFF. The full variable domain, in which reference TRBV5-1 and TRBJ2-2 provide the parts outside the CDR3, is KAGVTQTPRYLIKTRGQQVTLSCSPISGHRSVSWYQQTPGQGLQFLFEYFSETQRNKGNFPGRFSGRQFSNSRSEMNVSTLELGDSALYLCASSRTPFTGELFFGEGSRLTVL.

This clone was found once. This sequence joins TRBV5-1 and TRBJ2-1; 7 bases agree with TRBD2. V shed 0 bases and J 5 bases; nucleotides not matched to a gene: 5. CDR1 SGHRS and CDR2 YFSETQ come from the germline V gene. The CDR3 totals 15 residues. The DNA of the CDR3 is TGCGCCAGCAGCTTGGTTTCTAGCGGTAACAATGAGCAGTTCTTC. Translated: CASSLVSSGNNEQFF. The variable domain in full, with the rest retrieved from reference TRBV5-1 and TRBJ2-1, is KAGVTQTPRYLIKTRGQQVTLSCSPISGHRSVSWYQQTPGQGLQFLFEYFSETQRNKGNFPGRFSGRQFSNSRSEMNVSTLELGDSALYLCASSLVSSGNNEQFFGPGTRLTVL.

This chain joins TRBV5-1 and TRBJ1-3; 7 bases are shared with TRBD1. The ends lost 4 bases at V and 0 bases at J; junction bases unmatched: 7. Looked up from germline, CDR1 is SGHRS and CDR2 is YFSETQ. There are 16 residues in the CDR3. The CDR3 region has the DNA TGCGCCAGCAGCATCGGACAGGTTTACTCTGGAAACACCATATATTTT. Translating it yields CASSIGQVYSGNTIYF.

This chain links TRBV5-4 with TRBJ2-5; 8 bases map to TRBD2. Germline V gives CDR1 SGHNT, CDR2 YYREEE (reference sequence). Trimming took 4 bases from V and 4 from J; bases not matched to a gene: 9. The CDR3 contains 15 residues. CDR3 amino acids: CASSPVSGGSETQYF. The CDR3 coding sequence is TGTGCCAGCAGCCCTGTAAGCGGGGGATCAGAGACCCAGTACTTC.

The V and J genes are TRBV12-5 and TRBJ2-7; TRBD2 agrees at 7 bases. Unmatched junction bases numbered 13, after V lost 8 bases and J lost 0 bases. CDR1 LGHNT and CDR2 FRNRAP come from the germline V gene. The CDR3 runs 16 residues. The CDR3 is CASMLGGGTASYEQYF. In DNA form, the CDR3 reads TGTGCTAGTATGCTGGGGGGGGGTACCGCCTCCTACGAGCAGTACTTC.

Here the CDR3 DNA reads TGTGCCAGCCTCCTTACTAGCGGGGGGAACTACGAGCAGTACTTC. Its protein product is CASLLTSGGNYEQYF. The chain uses TRBV7-2 and TRBJ2-7; 12 bases match TRBD2. Germline trimming cut 8 bases from V and 3 bases from J; bases unmatched to any gene: 8. The CDR3 contains 15 residues. Germline V gene sequence: CDR1 SGHTA, CDR2 FQGNSA.

The J gene is TRBJ2-1, the V gene TRBV7-2; TRBD1 matches at 7 bases. J was trimmed by 7 bases and V by 4 bases; bases with no gene match: 10. CDR3 length: 15 amino acids. Looked up from germline, CDR1 is SGHTA and CDR2 is FQGNSA. Written as DNA, the CDR3 is TGTGCCAGCAGCTCCCGACAGGGTCGGGGTAATGAGCAGTTCTTC. This codes for CASSSRQGRGNEQFF.

The chain couples TRBV7-2 to TRBJ1-5; possibly TRBD1 for D (6 bases). The CDR3 has 15 residues. The germline gives CDR1 SGHTA, CDR2 FQGNSA. The V end lost 4 bases, the J end lost 0 bases, and 10 bases lay between the germline ends. The DNA for the CDR3 is TGTGCCAGCAGCTCAGACAGGATTAGCAATCAGCCCCAGCATTTT. It is translated as CASSSDRISNQPQHF. The whole variable domain, filled in from reference TRBV7-2 and TRBJ1-5, reads GAGVSQSPSNKVTEKGKDVELRCDPISGHTALYWYRQSLGQGLEFLIYFQGNSAPDKSGLPSDRFSAERTGGSVSTLTIQRTQQEDSAVYLCASSSDRISNQPQHFGDGTRLSIL.

The chain uses TRBV11-3 and TRBJ1-1; maybe TRBD1 (6 bases). CDR1 is SGHNT and CDR2 is YENEEA in the germline V gene. Trimming pared 5 bases from V and 0 bases from J, leaving 7 bases between. The CDR3 sequence is 13 residues long. CDR3 sequence reads: CASSQGLNTEAFF. The CDR3 nucleotides read TGTGCCAGCAGCCAGGGGCTGAACACTGAAGCTTTCTTT.

The chain combines TRBV6-5 with TRBJ1-1; 8 positions agree with TRBD1. Trimming cost V 4 bases and J 4 bases; bases outside gene matches: 8. The CDR3 runs to 15 residues. Germline CDR1 MNHEY, CDR2 SVGAGI. Written as DNA, the CDR3 is TGTGCCAGCAGTTTCCAGGGGGCCTCTGGCACTGAAGCTTTCTTT. Its protein is CASSFQGASGTEAFF.

The gene calls are TRBV6-5 and TRBJ2-7; no clear D. The CDR3 is 11 residues long. Trimming shortened V by 6 bases and J by 6 bases, and 9 bases separated the two germline ends. Germline assignment: CDR1 MNHEY and CDR2 SVGAGI. The CDR3 loop reads CASSVRSEQYF. The CDR3 coding sequence is TGTGCCAGCAGCGTGAGGAGCGAGCAGTACTTC.

This clone was counted once. The rearrangement joins TRBV5-1 to TRBJ1-1, with D perhaps matching TRBD1 (5 bases). Trimming removed 0 bases at V and 5 bases at J, with 17 bases between. This CDR3 comprises 16 residues. Germline V CDR1 and CDR2: SGHRS, YFSETQ. CDR3 loop: CASSLAGGGGSTEAFF. CDR3 DNA: TGCGCCAGCAGCTTGGCTGGTGGGGGGGGAAGTACTGAAGCTTTCTTT.

This sequence joins TRBV28 and TRBJ2-1; 10 bases fit TRBD2. The CDR3 is 18 residues long. The junction had 23 bases not matched to a gene; V was cut back by 9 bases and J by 9 bases. Germline values: CDR1 MDHEN, CDR2 SYDVKM. CDR3 sequence: CASTNPWRKREGRSEQFF. CDR3 nucleotide sequence: TGTGCCAGTACTAACCCTTGGCGGAAGCGGGAGGGCCGAAGTGAGCAGTTCTTC.

J is TRBJ2-2 and V is TRBV2, with TRBD2 matching 9 bases. V shed 10 bases, J shed 6 bases, and the junction held 12 bases outside the gene matches. The germline V gene has CDR1 SNHLY and CDR2 FYNNEI. The CDR3 is made up of 15 amino acids. The CDR3 DNA reads as TGTGCCACAGACATAGCGGGAGTCTCCCCCGGGGAGCTGTTTTTT. It encodes CATDIAGVSPGELFF.